These 4 T cell receptor beta chains share one sample of origin, sequenced in a study of blood T cells in healthy people across ages. For the second PCR, which ran for roughly 6 to 12 cycles, a sample-barcoded 5' primer and a J-beta primer mix were used. TCRdb processed the 5' RACE reads anew with MiXCR; each CDR3 protein has one entry. The sample consists of hundreds of thousands of distinct CDR3 sequences, around a fifth of them appearing once. The sample taken for sequencing was blood. The receptors here all came from a man between 65 and 85 years old in good health.

This clonotype was observed a handful of times. This rearrangement joins TRBV5-4 to TRBJ2-1; 9 nucleotides match TRBD1. Losses at the gene ends were 0 bases for V and 2 bases for J; bases not matched to a gene: 3. The CDR3 sequence is 16 residues long. Germline CDR1 reads SGHNT; CDR2 reads YYREEE (reference sequence). The CDR3 nucleotides are TGTGCCAGCAGCTTGGGGGACAGGGTACCCTACAATGAGCAGTTCTTC. Its protein product is CASSLGDRVPYNEQFF.

This clonotype occurred many times. This rearrangement joins TRBV19 to TRBJ1-4; 7 nucleotides match TRBD1. The CDR3 spans 15 residues. Germline CDR1 is LNHDA and CDR2 is SQIVND (reference sequence). Losses at the gene ends were 5 bases for V and 0 bases for J; bases not matched to a gene: 3. CDR3 nucleotide sequence: TGTGCCAGTAGTGCTGGGACAGCAACTAATGAAAAACTGTTTTTT. As protein: CASSAGTATNEKLFF.

This clonotype was detected a few times. At one of its ends the junction is not consistent with the germline gene, which may arise from a read error. The chain combines TRBV7-7 with TRBJ2-5; tentatively, D is TRBD1 (5 bases). The CDR3 runs to 14 residues. Per germline, CDR1 SSHAT and CDR2 FNYEAQ (reference sequence). The chain's CDR3 is CASSSDSLKETQYF. CDR3 DNA sequence: TGTGCTAGCAGCTCCGACAGCTTGAAAGAGACCCAGTACTTC.

This clonotype has only a few counts. The chain is built from TRBV4-3 and TRBJ2-5, with a tentative D call TRBD2 (5 bases). The better agreement between TRBJ2-7 and the DNA end casts doubt on the J call. Germline-derived CDR1 and CDR2 are LGHNA and YSLEER. The CDR3 consists of 13 residues. The CDR3 reads CASSRTPRYEQYF. The CDR3 coding sequence is TGCGCCAGCAGCCGGACTCCCCGCTACGAGCAGTACTTC.